The 7 T cell receptor beta chains reported below all come from one sample, sequenced in a study of cytomegalovirus exposure and HLA in healthy donors. In the PCR, 60 Vbeta and 13 Jbeta primers were used. Clones were read by immunoSEQ multiplex PCR, and TCRdb kept only the in-frame ones, dropping some. Of fewer than 200,000 clones listed, about four fifths were seen once; the top ten hold less than 2%. The source material was PBMCs. The source of these receptors is a male donor in good health and CMV-seronegative.

V gene TRBV6-6 combines with J gene TRBJ1-3; unclear D gene. Germline CDR1 reads MNHNY; CDR2 reads SVGAGI (reference sequence). The V end lost 6 bases, the J end lost 0 bases, and 9 bases lay between the germline ends. The CDR3 sequence is 14 residues long. CDR3 in amino acids: CASRLDNSGNTIYF. The CDR3, as DNA: TGTGCCAGCAGACTAGACAACTCTGGAAACACCATATATTTT.

This clone has only one observation. V usage is TRBV5-1 and J usage is TRBJ1-2; D ambiguous. The germline V gene has CDR1 SGHRS and CDR2 YFSETQ. Trimming took off 0 bases at V and 4 bases at J, with 10 bases between the two ends. This CDR3 is 14 amino acids long. The CDR3 sequence: CASSLEVYLYGYTF. Written as DNA, the CDR3 is TGCGCCAGCAGCTTGGAAGTCTACCTCTATGGCTACACCTTC.

The chain has TRBV7-6 and TRBJ2-7; 8 bases fit TRBD1. The CDR3 is 16 amino acids. V lost 1 base, J lost 3 bases, and 8 bases stayed unmatched. Germline CDR1 is SGHVS and CDR2 is FNYEAQ. CDR3 region: CASSLVGGQANYEQYF. In nucleotides, the CDR3 is TGTGCCAGCAGCTTAGTGGGGGGACAGGCCAACTACGAGCAGTACTTC. The full variable domain, rest sourced from reference TRBV7-6 and TRBJ2-7, is GAGVSQSPRYKVTKRGQDVALRCDPISGHVSLYWYRQALGQGPEFLTYFNYEAQQDKSGLPNDRFSAERPEGSISTLTIQRTEQRDSAMYRCASSLVGGQANYEQYFGPGTRLTVT.

As for this clone: A read error may account for a junction end that differs from germline. The V and J genes are TRBV18 and TRBJ2-1, with TRBD1 identical over 7 bases. Germline V gene data show CDR1 as KGHSH and CDR2 as LQKENI. The CDR3 sequence is 11 residues long. The CDR3 spells CASSPGTAFIF. CDR3 DNA sequence: TGTGCCAGCTCACCCGGGACAGCTTTTATCTTC. Full variable domain (remainder filled in from reference TRBV18 and TRBJ2-1): NAGVMQNPRHLVRRRGQEARLRCSPMKGHSHVYWYRQLPEEGLKFMVYLQKENIIDESGMPKERFSAEFPKEGPSILRIQQVVRGDSAAYFCASSPGTAFIFGPGTRLTVL.

The V and J genes are TRBV4-2 and TRBJ2-7, with 9 positions matching TRBD2. The CDR3 runs 16 residues. The germline V gene encodes CDR1 LGHNA and CDR2 YNFKEQ. Unmatched junction bases numbered 7, after V lost 4 bases and J lost 0 bases. CDR3 DNA: TGTGCCAGCAGCCTCAGACTAGCGGAGATCTCCTACGAGCAGTACTTC. It specifies CASSLRLAEISYEQYF.

The rearrangement joins TRBV7-2 to TRBJ2-5, with 10 bases that match TRBD1. The J call may be mistaken, given a closer DNA end match to TRBJ2-7. The germline gives CDR1 SGHTA, CDR2 FQGNSA. The CDR3 is 15 amino acids. Written as DNA, the CDR3 is TGTGCCAGCAGCGAAGACAGGGGGCGAATCTACGAGCAGTACTTC. Translating gives CASSEDRGRIYEQYF.

This chain connects TRBV4-1 to TRBJ2-1; 10 nucleotides match TRBD2. Germline assignment: CDR1 MGHRA and CDR2 YSYEKL. Germline trimming cut 2 bases from V and 6 bases from J; bases unmatched to any gene: 7. This CDR3 is 16 amino acids long. The chain's CDR3 is CASSQRLAGVSNEQFF. The CDR3 DNA reads as TGCGCCAGCAGCCAAAGACTAGCGGGCGTTAGCAATGAGCAGTTCTTC.